This T cell receptor (beta chain) stems from a study of blood T cells in healthy people across ages. The CDR3 is made up of 15 amino acids. Germline V lookup: CDR1 LGHNA, CDR2 YSLEER. V gave up 3 bases and J gave up 5 bases; unmatched junction bases: 7. Using a J-beta primer mix together with a sample-barcoded 5' primer, a second PCR was run for about 6 to 12 cycles. MiXCR, applied by TCRdb to the 5' RACE reads, yields one record per CDR3 protein. There are 1.5 million to 1.8 million distinct CDR3 sequences in the sample; under 55% occur only once, and approximately 4% lies in the top ten. This clonotype occurred a few times.

The V gene is TRBV4-3, the J gene TRBJ1-2, with 9 bases that match TRBD1. Material: blood. This sequence originates from a woman younger than 35 in good health. The CDR3 here is CASSQRTGESYGYTF. CDR3 DNA: TGCGCCAGCAGCCAGCGGACAGGGGAATCTTATGGCTACACCTTC.